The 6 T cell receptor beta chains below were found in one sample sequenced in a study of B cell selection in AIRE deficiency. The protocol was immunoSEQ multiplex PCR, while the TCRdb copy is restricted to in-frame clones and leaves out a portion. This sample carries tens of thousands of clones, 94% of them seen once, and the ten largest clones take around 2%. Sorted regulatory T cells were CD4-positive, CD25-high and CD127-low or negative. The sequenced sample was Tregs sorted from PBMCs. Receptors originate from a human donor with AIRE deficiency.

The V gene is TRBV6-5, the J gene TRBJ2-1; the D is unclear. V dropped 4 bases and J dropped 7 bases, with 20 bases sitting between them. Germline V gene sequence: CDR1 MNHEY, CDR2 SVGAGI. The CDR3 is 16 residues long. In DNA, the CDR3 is TGTGCCAGCAGTTCATACCAGCGAATGCGTATGAATGAGCAGTTCTTC. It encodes CASSSYQRMRMNEQFF.

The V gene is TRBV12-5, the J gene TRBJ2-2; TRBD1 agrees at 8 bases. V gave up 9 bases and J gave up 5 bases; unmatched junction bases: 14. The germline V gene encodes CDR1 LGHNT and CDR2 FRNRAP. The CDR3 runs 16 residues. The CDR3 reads CASGRWGQVGTGELFF. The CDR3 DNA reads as TGTGCTAGCGGTCGGTGGGGACAGGTCGGTACCGGGGAGCTGTTTTTT.

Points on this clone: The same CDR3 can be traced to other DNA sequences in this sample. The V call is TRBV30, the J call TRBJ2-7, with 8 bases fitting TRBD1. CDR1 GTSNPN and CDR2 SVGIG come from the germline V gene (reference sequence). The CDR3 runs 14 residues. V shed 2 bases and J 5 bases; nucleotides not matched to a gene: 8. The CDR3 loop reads CAWSRQGKNHEQYF. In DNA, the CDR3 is TGTGCCTGGAGTCGACAGGGGAAAAATCACGAGCAGTACTTC.

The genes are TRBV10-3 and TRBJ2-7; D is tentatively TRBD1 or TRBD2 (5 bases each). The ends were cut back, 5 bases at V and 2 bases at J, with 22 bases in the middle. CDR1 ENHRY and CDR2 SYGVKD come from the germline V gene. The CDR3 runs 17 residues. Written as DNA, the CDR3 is TGTGCCATCAGTCGCATTGGGGGTAGAACGGTCCCCTACGAGCAGTACTTC. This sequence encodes CAISRIGGRTVPYEQYF.

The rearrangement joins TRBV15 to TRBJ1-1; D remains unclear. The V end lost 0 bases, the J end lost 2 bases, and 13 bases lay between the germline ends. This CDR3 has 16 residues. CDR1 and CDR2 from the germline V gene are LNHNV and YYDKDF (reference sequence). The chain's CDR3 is CATSRDWRPLNTEAFF. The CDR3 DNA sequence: TGTGCCACCAGCAGAGATTGGCGACCACTAAACACTGAAGCTTTCTTT.

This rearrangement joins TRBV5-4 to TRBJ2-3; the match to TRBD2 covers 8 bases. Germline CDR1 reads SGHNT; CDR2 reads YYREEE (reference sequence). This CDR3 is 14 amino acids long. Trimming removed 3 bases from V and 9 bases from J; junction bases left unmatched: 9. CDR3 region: CASSSPGLVETQYF. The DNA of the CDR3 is TGTGCCAGCAGCTCCCCGGGACTAGTAGAGACGCAGTATTTT.